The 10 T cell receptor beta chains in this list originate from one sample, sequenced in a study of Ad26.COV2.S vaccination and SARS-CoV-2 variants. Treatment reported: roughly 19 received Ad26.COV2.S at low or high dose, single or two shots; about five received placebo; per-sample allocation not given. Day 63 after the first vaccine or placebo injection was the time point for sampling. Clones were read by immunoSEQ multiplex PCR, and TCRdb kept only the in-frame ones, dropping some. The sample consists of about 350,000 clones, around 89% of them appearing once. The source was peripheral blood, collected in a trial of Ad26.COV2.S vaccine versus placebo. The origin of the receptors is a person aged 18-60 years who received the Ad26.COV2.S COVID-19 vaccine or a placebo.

CDR3 protein: CASSAIGRDRGLANEKLFF. CDR3 sequence (DNA): TGTGCCAGCAGCGCCATTGGGCGCGACAGGGGGTTGGCTAATGAAAAACTGTTTTTT. V and J are TRBV7-6 and TRBJ1-4, with TRBD1 matching 9 bases. V gave up 5 bases and J gave up 3 bases; unmatched junction bases: 16. The CDR3 loop spans 19 amino acids. Germline V gene data show CDR1 as SGHVS and CDR2 as FNYEAQ.

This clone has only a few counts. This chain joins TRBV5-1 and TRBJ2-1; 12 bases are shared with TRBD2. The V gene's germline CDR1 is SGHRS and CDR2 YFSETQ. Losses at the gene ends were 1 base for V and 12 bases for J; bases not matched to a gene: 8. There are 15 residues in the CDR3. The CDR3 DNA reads TGCGCCAGCAGCTTGTTACTAGCGGGAGGCGAGGCGCAGTTCTTC. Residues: CASSLLLAGGEAQFF.

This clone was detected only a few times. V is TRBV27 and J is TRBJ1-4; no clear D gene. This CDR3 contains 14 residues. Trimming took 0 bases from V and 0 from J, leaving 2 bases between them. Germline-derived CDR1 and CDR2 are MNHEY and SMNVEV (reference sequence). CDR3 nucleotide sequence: TGTGCCAGCAGTTTATCACCAACTAATGAAAAACTGTTTTTT. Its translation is CASSLSPTNEKLFF.

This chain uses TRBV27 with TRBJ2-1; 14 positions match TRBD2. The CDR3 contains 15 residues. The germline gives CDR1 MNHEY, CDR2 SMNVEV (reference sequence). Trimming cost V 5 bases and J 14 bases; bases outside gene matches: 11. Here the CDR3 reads CASSKGLAGAVREFF. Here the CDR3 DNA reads TGTGCCAGCAGTAAGGGACTAGCGGGAGCGGTTAGGGAGTTCTTC.

The CDR3 region has the DNA TGTGCCAGCAGTGTCTACAATGAGCAGTTCTTC. Translating it yields CASSVYNEQFF. V usage is TRBV12-3 or TRBV12-4 and J usage is TRBJ2-1; no firm D call. V was clipped by 5 bases and J by 3 bases, with 2 bases between them. CDR3 length: 11 amino acids.

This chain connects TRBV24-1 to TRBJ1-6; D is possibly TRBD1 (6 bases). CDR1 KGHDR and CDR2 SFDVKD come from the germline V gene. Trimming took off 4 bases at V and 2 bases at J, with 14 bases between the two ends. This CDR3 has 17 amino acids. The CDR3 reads CATSEGGRDTYNSPLHF. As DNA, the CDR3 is TGTGCCACCAGTGAGGGAGGGCGGGACACCTATAATTCACCCCTCCACTTT.

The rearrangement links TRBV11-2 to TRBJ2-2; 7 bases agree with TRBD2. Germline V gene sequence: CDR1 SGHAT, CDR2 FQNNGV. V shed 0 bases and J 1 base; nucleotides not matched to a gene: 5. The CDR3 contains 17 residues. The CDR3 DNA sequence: TGTGCCAGCAGCTTAGATAAAAGGGAGGGGAACACCGGGGAGCTGTTTTTT. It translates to CASSLDKREGNTGELFF.

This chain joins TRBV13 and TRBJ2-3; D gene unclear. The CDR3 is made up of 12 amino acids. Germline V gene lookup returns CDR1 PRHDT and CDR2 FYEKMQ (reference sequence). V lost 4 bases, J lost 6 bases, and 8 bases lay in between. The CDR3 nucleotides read TGTGCCAGCAGCTCACCCAGGGATACGCAGTATTTT. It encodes CASSSPRDTQYF.

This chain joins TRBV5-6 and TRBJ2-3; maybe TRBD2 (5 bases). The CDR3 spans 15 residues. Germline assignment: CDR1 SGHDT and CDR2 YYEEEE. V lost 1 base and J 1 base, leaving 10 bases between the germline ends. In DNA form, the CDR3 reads TGTGCCAGCAGCTTGCTTAGCGAGGGCACAGATACGCAGTATTTT. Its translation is CASSLLSEGTDTQYF.

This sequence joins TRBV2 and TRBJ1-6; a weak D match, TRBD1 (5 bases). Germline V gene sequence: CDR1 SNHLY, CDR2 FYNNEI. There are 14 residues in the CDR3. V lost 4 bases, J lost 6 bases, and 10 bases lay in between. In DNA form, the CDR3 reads TGTGCCAGCAGTGGGGGCAGGCCTAATTCACCCCTCCACTTT. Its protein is CASSGGRPNSPLHF.